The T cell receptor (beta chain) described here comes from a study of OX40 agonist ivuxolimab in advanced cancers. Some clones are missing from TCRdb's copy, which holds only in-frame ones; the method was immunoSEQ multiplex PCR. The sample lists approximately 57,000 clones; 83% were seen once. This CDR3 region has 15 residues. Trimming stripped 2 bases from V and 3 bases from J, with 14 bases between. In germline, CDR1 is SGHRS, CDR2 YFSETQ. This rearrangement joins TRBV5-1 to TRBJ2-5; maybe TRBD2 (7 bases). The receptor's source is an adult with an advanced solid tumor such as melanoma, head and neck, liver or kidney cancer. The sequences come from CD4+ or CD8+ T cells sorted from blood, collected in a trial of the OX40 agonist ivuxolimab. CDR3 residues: CASSLGGRAEETQYF. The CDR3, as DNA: TGCGCCAGCAGCTTAGGGGGGAGGGCAGAAGAGACCCAGTACTTC.